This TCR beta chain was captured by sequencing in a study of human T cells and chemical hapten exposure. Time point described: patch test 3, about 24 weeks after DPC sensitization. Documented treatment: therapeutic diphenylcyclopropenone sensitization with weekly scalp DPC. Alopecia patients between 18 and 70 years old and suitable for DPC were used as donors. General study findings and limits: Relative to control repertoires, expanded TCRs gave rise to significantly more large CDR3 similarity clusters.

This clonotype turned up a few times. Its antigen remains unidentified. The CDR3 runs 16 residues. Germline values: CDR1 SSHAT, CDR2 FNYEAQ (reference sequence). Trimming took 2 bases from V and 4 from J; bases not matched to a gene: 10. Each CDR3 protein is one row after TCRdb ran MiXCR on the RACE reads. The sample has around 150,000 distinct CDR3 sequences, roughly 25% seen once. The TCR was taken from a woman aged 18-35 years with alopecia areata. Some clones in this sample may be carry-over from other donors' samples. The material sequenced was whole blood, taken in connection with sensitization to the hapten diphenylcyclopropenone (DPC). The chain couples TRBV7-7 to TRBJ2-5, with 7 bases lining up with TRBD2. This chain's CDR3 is CASSLTGRGGRETQYF. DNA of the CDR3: TGTGCCAGCAGCTTAACGGGACGGGGCGGGAGAGAGACCCAGTACTTC.